This T cell receptor beta chain was profiled in a study of blood T cell repertoires in COVID-19. With 7 bases removed from V and 4 bases from J, the gap between germline ends came to 16 bases. Germline CDR1 and CDR2: SNHLY and FYNNEI. The CDR3 totals 14 residues. Produced via immunoSEQ multiplex PCR; TCRdb's table is partial and in-frame only. The sample yields over 400,000 clones, roughly nine tenths seen once. Adults between about 18 and 89 years of age took part from 24 US areas. This chain connects TRBV2 to TRBJ1-2; D is uncertain. This clonotype originated in a woman in her sixties or seventies who had recovered from COVID-19. Input material: PBMCs or T cells enriched from blood (not recorded which). CDR3 bases: TGTGCCAGCAACCGAGACAAGACACCCTATGGCTACACCTTC. This gives the protein CASNRDKTPYGYTF.